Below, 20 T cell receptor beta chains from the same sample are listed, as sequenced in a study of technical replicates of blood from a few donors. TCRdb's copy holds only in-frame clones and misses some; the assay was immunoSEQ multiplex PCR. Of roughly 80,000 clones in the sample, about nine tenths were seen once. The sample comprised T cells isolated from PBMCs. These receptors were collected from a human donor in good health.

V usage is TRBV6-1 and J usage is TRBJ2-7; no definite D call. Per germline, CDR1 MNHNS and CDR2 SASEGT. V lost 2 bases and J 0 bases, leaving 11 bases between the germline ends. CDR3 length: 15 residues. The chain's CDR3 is CASSELVVASYEQYF. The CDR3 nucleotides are TGTGCCAGCAGTGAATTGGTAGTCGCCTCCTACGAGCAGTACTTC.

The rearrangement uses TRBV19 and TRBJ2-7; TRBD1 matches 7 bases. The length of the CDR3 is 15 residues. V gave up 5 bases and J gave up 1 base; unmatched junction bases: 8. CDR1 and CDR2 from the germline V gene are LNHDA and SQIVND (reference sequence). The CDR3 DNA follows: TGTGCCAGTAGTCCTAGACAGGGAATTTCCTACGAGCAGTACTTC. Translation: CASSPRQGISYEQYF.

CDR3 loop: CASSLGAGGTDTQYF. The CDR3 region has the DNA TGTGCCAGCAGCTTAGGGGCAGGGGGCACAGATACGCAGTATTTT. The chain is built from TRBV13 and TRBJ2-3; tentative D call: TRBD1 (6 bases). The CDR3 is 15 amino acids. With 0 bases removed from V and 1 base from J, the gap between germline ends came to 8 bases. Germline V lookup: CDR1 PRHDT, CDR2 FYEKMQ (reference sequence).

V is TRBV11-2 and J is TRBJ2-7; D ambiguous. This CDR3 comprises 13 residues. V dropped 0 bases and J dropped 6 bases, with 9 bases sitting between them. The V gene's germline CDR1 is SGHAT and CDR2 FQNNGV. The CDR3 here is CASSLDSLSEQYF. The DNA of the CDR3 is TGTGCCAGCAGCTTAGATTCCCTCTCCGAGCAGTACTTC.

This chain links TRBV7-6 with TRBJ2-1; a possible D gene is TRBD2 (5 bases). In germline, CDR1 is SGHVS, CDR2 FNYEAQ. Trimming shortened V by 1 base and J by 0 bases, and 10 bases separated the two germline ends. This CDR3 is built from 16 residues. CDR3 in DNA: TGTGCCAGCAGCTTAGTAACCGGGGACTCCTACAATGAGCAGTTCTTC. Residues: CASSLVTGDSYNEQFF.

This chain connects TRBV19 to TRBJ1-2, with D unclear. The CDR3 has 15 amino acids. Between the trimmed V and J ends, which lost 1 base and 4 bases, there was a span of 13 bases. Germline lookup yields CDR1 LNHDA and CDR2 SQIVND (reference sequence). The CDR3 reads CASSIVPGLVYGYTF. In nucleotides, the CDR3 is TGTGCCAGTAGTATAGTACCGGGGTTAGTCTATGGCTACACCTTC.

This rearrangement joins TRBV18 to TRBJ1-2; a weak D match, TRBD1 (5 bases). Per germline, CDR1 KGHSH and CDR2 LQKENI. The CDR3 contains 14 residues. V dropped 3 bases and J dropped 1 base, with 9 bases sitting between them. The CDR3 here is CASSPRAVNYGYTF. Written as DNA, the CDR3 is TGTGCCAGCTCACCCAGGGCCGTTAACTATGGCTACACCTTC. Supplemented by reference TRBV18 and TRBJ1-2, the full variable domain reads NAGVMQNPRHLVRRRGQEARLRCSPMKGHSHVYWYRQLPEEGLKFMVYLQKENIIDESGMPKERFSAEFPKEGPSILRIQQVVRGDSAAYFCASSPRAVNYGYTFGSGTRLTVV.

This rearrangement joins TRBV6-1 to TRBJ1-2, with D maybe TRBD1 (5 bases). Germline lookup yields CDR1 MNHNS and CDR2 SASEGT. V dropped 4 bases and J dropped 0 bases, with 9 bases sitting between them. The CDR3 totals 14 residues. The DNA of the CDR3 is TGTGCCAGCAGTGCGGAGACAGCTAACTATGGCTACACCTTC. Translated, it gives CASSAETANYGYTF.

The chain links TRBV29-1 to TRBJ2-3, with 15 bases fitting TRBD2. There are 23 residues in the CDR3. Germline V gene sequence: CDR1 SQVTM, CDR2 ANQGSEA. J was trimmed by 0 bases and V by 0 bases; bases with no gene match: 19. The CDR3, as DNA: TGCAGCGTTGAAGATCTTCAGGGACCCGGGACTAGCGGGAGGTCACCTAGCACAGATACGCAGTATTTT. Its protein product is CSVEDLQGPGTSGRSPSTDTQYF.

This chain's CDR3 is CASSSITRGQTYYEQYF. The CDR3 nucleotides read TGTGCCAGCAGCTCTATAACGCGGGGACAGACTTACTACGAGCAGTACTTC. The chain has TRBV27 and TRBJ2-7, with a possible D match to TRBD1 (7 bases). The CDR3 has 17 amino acids. The germline CDR1 and CDR2 sequences are MNHEY and SMNVEV (reference sequence). The V gene lost 6 bases and the J gene lost 3 bases, with 24 bases spanning the gap.

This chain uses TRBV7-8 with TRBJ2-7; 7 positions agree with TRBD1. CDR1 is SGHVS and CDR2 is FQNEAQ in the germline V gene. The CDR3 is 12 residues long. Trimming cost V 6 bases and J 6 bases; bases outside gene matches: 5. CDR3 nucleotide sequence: TGTGCCAGCAGTCAGAACAGGGGCGAGCAGTACTTC. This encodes CASSQNRGEQYF.

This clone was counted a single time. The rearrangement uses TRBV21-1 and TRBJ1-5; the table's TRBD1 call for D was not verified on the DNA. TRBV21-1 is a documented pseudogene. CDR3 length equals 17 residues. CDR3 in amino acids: CASSKEVPRQGHQPQHF. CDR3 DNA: TGTGCCAGCAGCAAAGAGGTCCCTAGACAGGGACATCAGCCCCAGCATTTT.

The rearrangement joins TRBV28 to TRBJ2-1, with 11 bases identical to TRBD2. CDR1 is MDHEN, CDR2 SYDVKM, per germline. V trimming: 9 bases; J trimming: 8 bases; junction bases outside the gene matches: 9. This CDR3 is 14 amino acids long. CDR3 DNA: TGTGCCAGTGTTCTAGCGGGAGGTTGGGATGAGCAGTTCTTC. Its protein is CASVLAGGWDEQFF.

CDR3 coding DNA: TGTGCCAGCAGCTTAGGTCCTAGCGGGAGAATTGGCTATGAGCAGTTCTTC. It specifies CASSLGPSGRIGYEQFF. The rearrangement uses TRBV11-3 and TRBJ2-1, with 10 bases fitting TRBD2. The CDR3 has 17 residues. V dropped 1 base and J dropped 8; count of bases not matched to a gene: 11. CDR1 is SGHNT and CDR2 is YENEEA in the germline V gene.

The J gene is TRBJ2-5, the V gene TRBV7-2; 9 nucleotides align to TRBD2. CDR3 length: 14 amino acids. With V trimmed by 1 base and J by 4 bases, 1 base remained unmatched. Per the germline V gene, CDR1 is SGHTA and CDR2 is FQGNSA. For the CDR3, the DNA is TGTGCCAGCAGCTTAGTAGCGGGAGTAGAGACCCAGTACTTC. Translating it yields CASSLVAGVETQYF.

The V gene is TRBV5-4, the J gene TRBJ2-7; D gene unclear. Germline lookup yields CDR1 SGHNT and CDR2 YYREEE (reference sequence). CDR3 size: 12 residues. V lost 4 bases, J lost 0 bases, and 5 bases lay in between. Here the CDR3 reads CASSASSYEQYF. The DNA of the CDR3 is TGTGCCAGCAGCGCCAGCTCCTACGAGCAGTACTTC.

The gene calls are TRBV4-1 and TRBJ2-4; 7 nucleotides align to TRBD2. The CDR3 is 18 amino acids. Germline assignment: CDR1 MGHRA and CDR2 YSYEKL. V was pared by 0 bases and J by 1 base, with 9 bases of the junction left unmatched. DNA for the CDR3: TGCGCCAGCAGCCAAGAATATGCGGGGGTTGGGGCCAAAAACATTCAGTACTTC. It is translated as CASSQEYAGVGAKNIQYF.

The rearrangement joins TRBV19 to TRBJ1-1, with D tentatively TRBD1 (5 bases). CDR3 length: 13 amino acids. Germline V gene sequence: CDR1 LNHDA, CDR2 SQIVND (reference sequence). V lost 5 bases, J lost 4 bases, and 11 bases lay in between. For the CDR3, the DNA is TGTGCCAGTAGTTCGGGGGGGATCACTGAAGCTTTCTTT. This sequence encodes CASSSGGITEAFF.

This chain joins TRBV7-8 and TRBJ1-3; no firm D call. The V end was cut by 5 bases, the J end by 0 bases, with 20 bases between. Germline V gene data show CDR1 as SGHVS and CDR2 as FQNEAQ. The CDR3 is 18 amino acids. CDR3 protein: CASSRSSGGGSSGNTIYF. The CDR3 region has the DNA TGTGCCAGCAGCCGGTCGTCGGGCGGTGGGAGCTCTGGAAACACCATATATTTT.

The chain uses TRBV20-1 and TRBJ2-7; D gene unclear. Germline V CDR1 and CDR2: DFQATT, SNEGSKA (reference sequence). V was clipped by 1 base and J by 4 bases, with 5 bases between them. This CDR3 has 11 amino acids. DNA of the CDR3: TGCAGTGCTAGAGGAGCATACGAGCAGTACTTC. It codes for CSARGAYEQYF.